Below are 13 T cell receptor beta chains sequenced from a single sample in a study of blood T cell repertoires in COVID-19. Sequencing used immunoSEQ multiplex PCR; TCRdb keeps in-frame clones, though not all of them. The sample has 25,000 to 30,000 clones; 80% to 90% are singletons. Sequencing was done on a sample of peripheral blood. The source of these receptors is a man aged 55 to 69 with acute or convalescent COVID-19.

The V call is TRBV4-1, the J call TRBJ2-3, with 8 bases identical to TRBD1. This CDR3 comprises 17 residues. Germline values: CDR1 MGHRA, CDR2 YSYEKL. V lost 2 bases to trimming and J lost 2 bases; unmatched junction nucleotides: 9. The CDR3 protein is CASSQRQGTLPTDTQYF. CDR3 sequence (DNA): TGCGCCAGCAGCCAAAGACAGGGGACGCTTCCCACAGATACGCAGTATTTT.

The rearrangement joins TRBV4-1 to TRBJ2-3, with TRBD2 matching over 8 bases. The junction had 6 bases not matched to a gene; V was cut back by 4 bases and J by 6 bases. Per germline, CDR1 MGHRA and CDR2 YSYEKL. This CDR3 spans 14 amino acids. CDR3 DNA: TGCGCCAGCAGCCTGGGACTAGGCGAGGATACGCAGTATTTT. Its protein product is CASSLGLGEDTQYF.

The chain combines TRBV10-3 with TRBJ1-2, with TRBD1 matching 9 bases. The junction had 8 bases not matched to a gene; V was cut back by 3 bases and J by 3 bases. This CDR3 is built from 16 residues. Looked up from germline, CDR1 is ENHRY and CDR2 is SYGVKD. DNA for the CDR3: TGTGCCATCAGTGAATCCAGGACAGGGGTTCACTATGGCTACACCTTC. This gives the protein CAISESRTGVHYGYTF.

As DNA, the CDR3 is TGTGCCAGCAGCTCACTCGGGACAGGAAGAGAGACCCAGTACTTC. Protein sequence: CASSSLGTGRETQYF. The chain is built from TRBV7-2 and TRBJ2-5; 8 bases fit TRBD1. The CDR3 has 15 residues. Trimming at V came to 4 bases and at J to 4 bases, leaving 8 bases not matched to a gene. The germline V gene has CDR1 SGHTA and CDR2 FQGNSA.

The gene calls are TRBV6-6 and TRBJ1-3, with TRBD1 matching over 10 bases. The CDR3 is made up of 15 amino acids. V trimming: 6 bases; J trimming: 3 bases; junction bases outside the gene matches: 5. The germline V gene encodes CDR1 MNHNY and CDR2 SVGAGI (reference sequence). The CDR3: CASRSGTGDGNTIYF. For the CDR3, the DNA is TGTGCCAGCAGGAGCGGGACAGGGGATGGAAACACCATATATTTT.

This clone came up once. In DNA, the CDR3 is TGTGCCAGCAGCTGGGACATTAGGGATGGCTACACCTTC. This sequence encodes CASSWDIRDGYTF. The V and J genes are TRBV6-5 and TRBJ1-2, with a tentative D call TRBD1 (6 bases). The V gene's germline CDR1 is MNHEY and CDR2 SVGAGI. Deletions cut 6 bases from V and 6 bases from J, with 14 bases between. CDR3 length equals 13 residues.

The gene calls are TRBV7-9 and TRBJ2-2; D might be TRBD1 (6 bases). CDR3 length: 15 residues. Trimming pared 6 bases from V and 1 base from J, leaving 12 bases between. Germline-derived CDR1 and CDR2 are SEHNR and FQNEAQ (reference sequence). CDR3 amino acids: CASRQGPRNTGELFF. Here the CDR3 DNA reads TGTGCCAGCAGACAGGGACCCAGGAACACCGGGGAGCTGTTTTTT.

CDR3 loop: CASSLKRGSTDTQYF. Written as DNA, the CDR3 is TGTGCCAGCAGTTTAAAGCGGGGCAGCACAGATACGCAGTATTTT. The chain has TRBV7-2 and TRBJ2-3; TRBD2 matches 7 bases. Unmatched junction bases numbered 6, after V lost 6 bases and J lost 0 bases. This CDR3 comprises 15 residues. CDR1 is SGHTA, CDR2 FQGNSA, per germline.

The genes are TRBV19 and TRBJ1-5, with a possible D match to TRBD1 (6 bases). Germline CDR1 and CDR2: LNHDA and SQIVND (reference sequence). Trimming shortened V by 7 bases and J by 4 bases, and 23 bases separated the two germline ends. CDR3 length equals 17 residues. The CDR3: CASTPIQGTGINQPQHF. In DNA, the CDR3 is TGTGCCAGTACCCCTATACAGGGAACAGGCATAAATCAGCCCCAGCATTTT.

The genes are TRBV4-1 and TRBJ1-1, with a weak D call TRBD1 (6 bases). CDR3 length: 16 amino acids. CDR1 MGHRA and CDR2 YSYEKL come from the germline V gene. Trimming cost V 7 bases and J 0 bases, with 18 bases left between them. The CDR3 coding sequence is TGCGCCAGCATCAGGGGTCAGGGCTCGTTGAACACTGAAGCTTTCTTT. Translation gives CASIRGQGSLNTEAFF.

This sequence joins TRBV6-5 and TRBJ1-4; D might be TRBD1 (6 bases). With 0 bases removed from V and 10 bases from J, the gap between germline ends came to 15 bases. Germline V lookup: CDR1 MNHEY, CDR2 SVGAGI. This CDR3 region has 15 residues. As DNA, the CDR3 is TGTGCCAGCAGTTACTCCAAGGACAGCTTTGTAAAACTGTTTTTT. Translation: CASSYSKDSFVKLFF.

This clone was counted only a few times. V gene TRBV11-2 combines with J gene TRBJ1-2; TRBD1 agrees at 9 bases. V lost 1 base and J lost 4; bases outside the gene matches: 1. CDR3 length: 14 residues. CDR1 is SGHAT, CDR2 FQNNGV, per germline. CDR3 sequence: CASSLVDRGYGYTF. CDR3 coding DNA: TGTGCCAGCAGCTTAGTGGACAGGGGCTATGGCTACACCTTC.

V and J are TRBV5-1 and TRBJ2-3, with 15 bases identical to TRBD2. The junction had 13 bases not matched to a gene; V was cut back by 7 bases and J by 7 bases. Germline values: CDR1 SGHRS, CDR2 YFSETQ. The CDR3 sequence is 17 residues long. Written as DNA, the CDR3 is TGCGCCAGCTTACCCGGACTAGCGGGAGGGCCCCGGAATACGCAGTATTTT. This sequence encodes CASLPGLAGGPRNTQYF.